This T cell receptor beta chain emerged from a study of beta chain features in type 1 diabetes. Study context: Cell yields, gender and age were comparable in patients and healthy donors. Findings of the study overall: There was a moderate but significant shortening of TCRB CDR3s in all four CD4+ subsets of Type 1 diabetes patients. Equally in patients and controls, PCR might preferentially amplify shorter templates. Naive, central memory and regulatory TCRB repertoires appeared more similar among patients than healthy donors.

What was sequenced were expressed TCRB transcripts, since all of the isolated RNA had been reverse transcribed. Some clones are missing from TCRdb's copy, which holds only in-frame ones; the method was immunoSEQ multiplex PCR. This sample has 500,000 to 800,000 clones; over 10% occur once, and the top ten carry approximately 0.11%. This CDR3 is built from 17 residues. Trimming took 3 bases from V and 6 from J; bases not matched to a gene: 7. Germline V CDR1 and CDR2: LGHNA, YSLEER. For this clone: What it binds is unknown.

This receptor was obtained from a man younger than 45 with type 1 diabetes. The specimen was naive CD4+ T cells from blood. The V call is TRBV4-3, the J call TRBJ2-2; 13 bases are shared with TRBD2. CDR3 nucleotides: TGCGCCAGCAGCCACCAACTAGCGGGGGGGCAGGCCGGGGAGCTGTTTTTT. Amino acids: CASSHQLAGGQAGELFF.